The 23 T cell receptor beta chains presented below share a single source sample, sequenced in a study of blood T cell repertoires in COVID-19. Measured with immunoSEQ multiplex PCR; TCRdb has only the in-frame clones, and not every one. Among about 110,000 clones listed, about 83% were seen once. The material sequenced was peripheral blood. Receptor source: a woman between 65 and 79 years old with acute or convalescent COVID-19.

CDR3 coding DNA: TGTGCCAGCCGCCTTGCGGGAGTTGGGGAGCAGTACTTC. Residues: CASRLAGVGEQYF. The gene calls are TRBV2 and TRBJ2-7, with TRBD2 matching over 7 bases. CDR1 SNHLY and CDR2 FYNNEI come from the germline V gene. The CDR3 sequence is 13 residues long. The junction had 11 bases not matched to a gene; V was cut back by 8 bases and J by 7 bases.

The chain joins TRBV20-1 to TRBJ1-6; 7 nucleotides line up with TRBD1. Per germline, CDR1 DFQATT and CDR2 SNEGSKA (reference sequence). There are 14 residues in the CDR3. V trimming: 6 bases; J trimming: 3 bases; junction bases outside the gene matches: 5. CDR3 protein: CSASRQGYNSPLHF. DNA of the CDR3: TGCAGTGCCAGTCGACAGGGCTATAATTCACCCCTCCACTTT.

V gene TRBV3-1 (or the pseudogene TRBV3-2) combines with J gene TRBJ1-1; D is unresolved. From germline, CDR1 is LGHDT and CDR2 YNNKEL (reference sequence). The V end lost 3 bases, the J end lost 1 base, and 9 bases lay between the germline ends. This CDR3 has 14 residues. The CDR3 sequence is CASSQIEGNTEAFF. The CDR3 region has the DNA TGTGCCAGCAGCCAGATCGAGGGGAACACTGAAGCTTTCTTT.

CDR3 loop: CASRIQGAGQPQHF. CDR3 bases: TGTGCCAGTAGAATACAGGGGGCGGGTCAGCCCCAGCATTTT. V is TRBV19 and J is TRBJ1-5; 9 bases agree with TRBD1. Germline CDR1 is LNHDA and CDR2 is SQIVND (reference sequence). V gave up 6 bases and J gave up 6 bases; unmatched junction bases: 6. This CDR3 contains 14 residues.

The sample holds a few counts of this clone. The CDR3, as DNA: TGTGCCAGCAGTGACGTCGGCTACGAGCAGTACTTC. It specifies CASSDVGYEQYF. The genes are TRBV2 and TRBJ2-7, with D unresolved. The CDR3 totals 12 residues. Germline CDR1 SNHLY, CDR2 FYNNEI. Trimming took 3 bases from V and 3 from J, leaving 6 bases between them.

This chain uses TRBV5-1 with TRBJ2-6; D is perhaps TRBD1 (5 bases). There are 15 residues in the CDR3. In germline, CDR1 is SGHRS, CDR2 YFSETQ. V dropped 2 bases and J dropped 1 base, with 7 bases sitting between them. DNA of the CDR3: TGCGCCAGCAGCTTTACAGGTTCTGGGGCCAACGTCCTGACTTTC. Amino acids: CASSFTGSGANVLTF.

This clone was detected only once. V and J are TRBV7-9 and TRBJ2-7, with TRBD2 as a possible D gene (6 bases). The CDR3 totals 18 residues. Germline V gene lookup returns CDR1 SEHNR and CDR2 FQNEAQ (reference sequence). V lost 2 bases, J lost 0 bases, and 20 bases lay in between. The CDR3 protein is CASSLLVGSRGSSYEQYV. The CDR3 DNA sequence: TGTGCCAGCAGCTTATTGGTGGGGTCGCGGGGAAGCTCCTACGAGCAGTACGTC.

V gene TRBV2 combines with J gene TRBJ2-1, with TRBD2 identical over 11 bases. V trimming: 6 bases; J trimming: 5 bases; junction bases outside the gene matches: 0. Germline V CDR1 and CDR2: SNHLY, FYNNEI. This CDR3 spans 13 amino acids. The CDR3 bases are TGTGCCAGCAGGGGACTAGCGGACAATGAGCAGTTCTTC. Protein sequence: CASRGLADNEQFF.

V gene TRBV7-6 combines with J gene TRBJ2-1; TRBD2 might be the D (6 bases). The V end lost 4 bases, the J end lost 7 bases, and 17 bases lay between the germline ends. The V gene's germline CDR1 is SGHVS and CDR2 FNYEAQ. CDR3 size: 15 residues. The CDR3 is CASSSALTRVNEQFF. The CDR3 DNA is TGTGCCAGCAGCTCCGCTCTGACTAGAGTGAATGAGCAGTTCTTC.

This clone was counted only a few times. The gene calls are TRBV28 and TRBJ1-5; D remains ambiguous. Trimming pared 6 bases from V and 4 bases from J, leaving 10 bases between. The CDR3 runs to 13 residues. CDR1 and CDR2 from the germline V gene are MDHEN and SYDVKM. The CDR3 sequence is CASSWLSNQPQHF. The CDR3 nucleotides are TGTGCCAGCAGCTGGCTGTCAAATCAGCCCCAGCATTTT.

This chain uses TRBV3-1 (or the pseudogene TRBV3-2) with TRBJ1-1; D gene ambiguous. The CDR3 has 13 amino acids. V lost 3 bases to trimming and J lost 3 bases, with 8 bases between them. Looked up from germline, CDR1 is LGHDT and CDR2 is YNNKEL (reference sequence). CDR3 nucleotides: TGTGCCAGCAGCCAGGCCCTGGACACTGAAGCTTTCTTT. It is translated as CASSQALDTEAFF.

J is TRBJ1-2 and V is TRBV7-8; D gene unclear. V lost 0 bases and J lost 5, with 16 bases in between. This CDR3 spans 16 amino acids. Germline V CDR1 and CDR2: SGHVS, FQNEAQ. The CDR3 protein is CASSLAFFLGWYGYTF. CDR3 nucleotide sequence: TGTGCCAGCAGCTTAGCGTTTTTTCTGGGCTGGTATGGCTACACCTTC.

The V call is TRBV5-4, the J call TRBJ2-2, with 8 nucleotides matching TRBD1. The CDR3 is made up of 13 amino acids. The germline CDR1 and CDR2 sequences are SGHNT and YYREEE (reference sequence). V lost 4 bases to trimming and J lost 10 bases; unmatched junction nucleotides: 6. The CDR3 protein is CASSHQTGEELFF. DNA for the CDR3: TGTGCCAGCAGCCATCAGACAGGGGAGGAGCTGTTTTTT.

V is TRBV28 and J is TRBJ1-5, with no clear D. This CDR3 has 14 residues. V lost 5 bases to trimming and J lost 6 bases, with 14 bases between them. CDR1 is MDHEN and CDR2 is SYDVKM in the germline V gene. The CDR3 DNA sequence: TGTGCCAGCAGTCCTCGAGGGTTTACTCAGCCCCAGCATTTT. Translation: CASSPRGFTQPQHF.

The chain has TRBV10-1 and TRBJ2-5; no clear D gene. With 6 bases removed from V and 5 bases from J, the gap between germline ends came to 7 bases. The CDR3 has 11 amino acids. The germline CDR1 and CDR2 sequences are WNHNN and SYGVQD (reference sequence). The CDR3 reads CASSQLETQYF. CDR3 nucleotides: TGCGCCAGCAGCCAACTGGAGACCCAGTACTTC.

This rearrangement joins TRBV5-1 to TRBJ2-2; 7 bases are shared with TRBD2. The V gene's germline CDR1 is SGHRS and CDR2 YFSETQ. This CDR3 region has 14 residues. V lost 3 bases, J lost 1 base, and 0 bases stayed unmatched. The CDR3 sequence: CASSWEGNTGELFF. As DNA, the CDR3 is TGCGCCAGCAGCTGGGAGGGGAACACCGGGGAGCTGTTTTTT.

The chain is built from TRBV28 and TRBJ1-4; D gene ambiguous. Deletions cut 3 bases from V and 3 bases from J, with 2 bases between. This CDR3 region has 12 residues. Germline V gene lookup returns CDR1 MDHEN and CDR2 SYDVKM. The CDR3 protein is CASSFSNEKLFF. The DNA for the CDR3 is TGTGCCAGCAGTTTCTCTAATGAAAAACTGTTTTTT.

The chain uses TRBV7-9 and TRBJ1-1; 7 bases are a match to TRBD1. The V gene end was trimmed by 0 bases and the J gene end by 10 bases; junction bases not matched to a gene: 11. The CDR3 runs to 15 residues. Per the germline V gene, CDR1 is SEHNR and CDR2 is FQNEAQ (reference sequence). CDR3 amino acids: CASSLARGGPTGAFF. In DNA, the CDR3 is TGTGCCAGCAGCTTAGCGCGAGGGGGCCCTACGGGAGCTTTCTTT.

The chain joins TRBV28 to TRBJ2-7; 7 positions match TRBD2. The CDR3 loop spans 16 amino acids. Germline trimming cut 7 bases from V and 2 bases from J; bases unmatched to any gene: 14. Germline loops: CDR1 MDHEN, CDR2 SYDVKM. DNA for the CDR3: TGTGCCAGCACCATAGCTGGGGGGAGGGCTCCCTACGAGCAGTACTTC. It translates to CASTIAGGRAPYEQYF.

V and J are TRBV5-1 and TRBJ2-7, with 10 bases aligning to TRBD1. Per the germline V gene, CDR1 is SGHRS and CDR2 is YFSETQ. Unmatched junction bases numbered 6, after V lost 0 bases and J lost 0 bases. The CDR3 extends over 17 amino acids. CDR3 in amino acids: CASSLAPGQGHSYEQYV. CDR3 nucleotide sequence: TGCGCCAGCAGCTTGGCCCCGGGACAGGGGCACTCCTACGAGCAGTACGTC.

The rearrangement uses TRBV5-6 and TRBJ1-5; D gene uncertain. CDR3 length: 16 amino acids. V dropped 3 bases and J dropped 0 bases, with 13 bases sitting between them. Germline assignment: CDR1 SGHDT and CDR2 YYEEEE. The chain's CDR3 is CASSSSRQNSNQPQHF. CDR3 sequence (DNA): TGTGCCAGCAGCTCCTCCAGGCAGAATAGCAATCAGCCCCAGCATTTT.

CDR3 sequence: CASSPGTGQIRNTGELFF. The CDR3 coding sequence is TGTGCCAGCAGCCCCGGGACAGGCCAGATTCGGAACACCGGGGAGCTGTTTTTT. This chain connects TRBV6-2 or TRBV6-3 to TRBJ2-2; TRBD1 matches 8 bases. The ends lost 6 bases at V and 1 base at J; junction bases unmatched: 13. The germline V gene encodes CDR1 MNHEY and CDR2 SVGEGT. The CDR3 is 18 amino acids.

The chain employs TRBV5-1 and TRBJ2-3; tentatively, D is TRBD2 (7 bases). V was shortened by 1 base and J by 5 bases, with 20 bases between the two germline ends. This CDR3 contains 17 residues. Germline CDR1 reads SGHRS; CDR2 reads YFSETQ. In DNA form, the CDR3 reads TGCGCCAGCAGCTTGTTGGGGGCGTCGGGAGGTAAAGATACGCAGTATTTT. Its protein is CASSLLGASGGKDTQYF. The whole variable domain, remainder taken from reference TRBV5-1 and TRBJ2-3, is KAGVTQTPRYLIKTRGQQVTLSCSPISGHRSVSWYQQTPGQGLQFLFEYFSETQRNKGNFPGRFSGRQFSNSRSEMNVSTLELGDSALYLCASSLLGASGGKDTQYFGPGTRLTVL.